The TCR beta chain described here comes from a study of blood T cell repertoires in COVID-19. Study overall: There were acute and convalescent COVID-19 samples, and they came from the United States, Italy and Spain.

Trimming cost V 4 bases and J 1 base, with 26 bases left between them. Germline CDR1 and CDR2: MDHEN and SYDVKM. This CDR3 spans 20 amino acids. The table came from immunoSEQ multiplex PCR; TCRdb's copy has only in-frame clones and leaves some out. The data show over 100,000 clones, around nine tenths seen once. A single count supports this clone. This TCR derives from a man aged 50 to 60 with active or convalescent COVID-19. Sequencing was done on a sample of peripheral blood. The chain combines TRBV28 with TRBJ2-4, with D perhaps TRBD2 (6 bases). The chain's CDR3 is CASSSTTGGWDERAKNIQYF. CDR3 sequence (DNA): TGTGCCAGCAGTTCCACCACCGGGGGATGGGACGAGAGGGCCAAAAACATTCAGTACTTC.